The 27 T cell receptor beta chains listed next were all sequenced from one sample in a study of memory CD4+ T cells and cytomegalovirus serostatus. Produced via immunoSEQ multiplex PCR; TCRdb's table is partial and in-frame only. Here the sample spans approximately 70,000 clones, more than 75% being singletons. The sort gate was single viable CD3+CD4+CD8-CD45RO+ cells for memory CD4+ T cells. Sequenced input: memory CD4+ T cells from blood. These receptors originate from an adult in good health and CMV-seropositive.

This chain connects TRBV7-2 to TRBJ2-5; 7 bases agree with TRBD1. Per the germline V gene, CDR1 is SGHTA and CDR2 is FQGNSA. With V trimmed by 5 bases and J by 5 bases, 5 bases remained unmatched. The CDR3 has 13 amino acids. In DNA form, the CDR3 reads TGTGCCAGCAGCCGACAGGGTGGGGAGACCCAGTACTTC. Its protein is CASSRQGGETQYF.

V is TRBV5-1 and J is TRBJ1-2; no clear D. The V gene lost 4 bases and the J gene lost 3 bases, with 13 bases spanning the gap. Germline CDR1 is SGHRS and CDR2 is YFSETQ. The CDR3 has 14 residues. The CDR3 here is CASSPQDEDYGYTF. The DNA of the CDR3 is TGCGCCAGCAGCCCCCAGGATGAGGACTATGGCTACACCTTC. The entire variable domain, with the rest obtained from reference TRBV5-1 and TRBJ1-2, is as follows: KAGVTQTPRYLIKTRGQQVTLSCSPISGHRSVSWYQQTPGQGLQFLFEYFSETQRNKGNFPGRFSGRQFSNSRSEMNVSTLELGDSALYLCASSPQDEDYGYTFGSGTRLTVV.

The rearrangement joins TRBV29-1 to TRBJ2-7, with D uncertain. The CDR3 has 13 residues. The germline gives CDR1 SQVTM, CDR2 ANQGSEA. Trimming took off 3 bases at V and 2 bases at J, with 11 bases between the two ends. In nucleotides, the CDR3 is TGCAGCGTTGACTCTGGGTGGCCCTACGAGCAGTACTTC. Protein sequence: CSVDSGWPYEQYF.

This chain links TRBV13 with TRBJ2-7; 7 positions agree with TRBD2. Looked up from germline, CDR1 is PRHDT and CDR2 is FYEKMQ (reference sequence). V dropped 1 base and J dropped 0; count of bases not matched to a gene: 0. This CDR3 spans 14 amino acids. In DNA, the CDR3 is TGTGCCAGCAGCTTAGCGGGGGGCTCCTACGAGCAGTACTTC. The encoded protein is CASSLAGGSYEQYF.

V and J are TRBV7-3 and TRBJ2-2, with D unresolved. The V gene lost 4 bases and the J gene lost 5 bases, with 8 bases spanning the gap. Germline CDR1 reads SGHTA; CDR2 reads FQGTGA. The CDR3 sequence is 13 residues long. The CDR3 region has the DNA TGTGCCAGCAGCTCCCCGAGGACCGGGGAGCTGTTTTTT. Translation gives CASSSPRTGELFF.

The chain uses TRBV11-1 and TRBJ1-1; the D is unclear. This CDR3 is built from 12 residues. Trimming took 2 bases from V and 5 from J, leaving 6 bases between them. Germline V gene sequence: CDR1 SGHAT, CDR2 FQDESV (reference sequence). The CDR3 nucleotides read TGTGCCAGCAGCTTAAAGAGGACTGAAGCTTTCTTT. Translating gives CASSLKRTEAFF.

This sequence joins TRBV4-1 and TRBJ1-2; tentatively, D is TRBD1 (6 bases). Between the trimmed V and J ends, which lost 1 base and 4 bases, there was a span of 10 bases. Germline-derived CDR1 and CDR2 are MGHRA and YSYEKL. CDR3 length: 14 residues. The DNA for the CDR3 is TGCGCCAGCAGCCAAGGGGGGGGGCTCTATGGCTACACCTTC. Residues: CASSQGGGLYGYTF.

This chain joins TRBV6-4 and TRBJ2-5; D may be TRBD2 (5 bases). The CDR3 sequence is 13 residues long. Germline CDR1 is MRHNA and CDR2 is SNTAGT. Trimming took 3 bases from V and 5 from J, leaving 10 bases between them. CDR3 protein: CASSEGREETQYF. The DNA for the CDR3 is TGTGCCAGCAGTGAGGGTAGGGAGGAGACCCAGTACTTC.

The chain joins TRBV5-4 to TRBJ2-5; D is unclear. The CDR3 totals 14 residues. V lost 2 bases to trimming and J lost 0 bases, with 8 bases between them. From germline, CDR1 is SGHNT and CDR2 YYREEE (reference sequence). The CDR3 protein is CASSFASNQETQYF. In nucleotides, the CDR3 is TGTGCCAGCAGCTTCGCCTCAAACCAAGAGACCCAGTACTTC.

The rearrangement links TRBV28 to TRBJ1-5; unclear D gene. Trimming removed 2 bases at V and 0 bases at J, with 17 bases between. Looked up from germline, CDR1 is MDHEN and CDR2 is SYDVKM. The CDR3 spans 18 residues. This chain's CDR3 is CASSLDRGSWNSNQPQHF. DNA of the CDR3: TGTGCCAGCAGTTTAGATCGTGGTAGTTGGAATAGCAATCAGCCCCAGCATTTT.

The J gene is TRBJ2-7, the V gene TRBV19, with 11 nucleotides matching TRBD2. Trimming cost V 6 bases and J 1 base; bases outside gene matches: 5. Looked up from germline, CDR1 is LNHDA and CDR2 is SQIVND (reference sequence). CDR3 length: 15 amino acids. CDR3 DNA sequence: TGTGCCAGTAGGTCACTAGCGGGGGCGTCCTACGAGCAGTACTTC. Protein sequence: CASRSLAGASYEQYF.

This clone was seen only a few times. V gene TRBV7-3 combines with J gene TRBJ1-1; D gene ambiguous. CDR1 and CDR2 from the germline V gene are SGHTA and FQGTGA. The CDR3 is 13 amino acids. V was cut by 3 bases and J by 3 bases, with 8 bases left in between. The CDR3 DNA follows: TGTGCCAGCAGCTTTACCGGGGACACTGAAGCTTTCTTT. Translation: CASSFTGDTEAFF.

The rearrangement links TRBV10-3 to TRBJ2-7, with TRBD1 matching over 9 bases. The CDR3 contains 16 residues. From germline, CDR1 is ENHRY and CDR2 SYGVKD. V shed 0 bases and J 3 bases; nucleotides not matched to a gene: 6. The CDR3 is CAISESLRQGGYEQYF. CDR3 DNA: TGTGCCATCAGTGAGTCGTTGAGACAGGGGGGCTACGAGCAGTACTTC.

The V call is TRBV5-4, the J call TRBJ1-1, with a possible D match to TRBD1 (5 bases). The CDR3 totals 14 residues. Germline V gene data show CDR1 as SGHNT and CDR2 as YYREEE (reference sequence). V lost 0 bases and J lost 2, with 8 bases in between. CDR3 region: CASSLGQPNTEAFF. CDR3 nucleotide sequence: TGTGCCAGCAGCTTGGGACAGCCCAACACTGAAGCTTTCTTT.

V usage is TRBV6-1 and J usage is TRBJ1-2; no reliable D call. The CDR3 is 12 residues long. Germline CDR1 is MNHNS and CDR2 is SASEGT. Trimming pared 8 bases from V and 5 bases from J, leaving 12 bases between. The CDR3 DNA sequence: TGTGCCAGCGTACGGTTTCCATATGGCTACACCTTC. Its translation is CASVRFPYGYTF.

V gene TRBV7-6 combines with J gene TRBJ1-3; 7 bases fit TRBD1. V lost 0 bases and J lost 3; bases outside the gene matches: 8. The CDR3 is 17 amino acids. CDR1 is SGHVS and CDR2 is FNYEAQ in the germline V gene. DNA of the CDR3: TGTGCCAGCAGCTTAGCTCAACAGGGGACCTTTGGAAACACCATATATTTT. Translation: CASSLAQQGTFGNTIYF. The variable domain in full, with the rest retrieved from reference TRBV7-6 and TRBJ1-3, is GAGVSQSPRYKVTKRGQDVALRCDPISGHVSLYWYRQALGQGPEFLTYFNYEAQQDKSGLPNDRFSAERPEGSISTLTIQRTEQRDSAMYRCASSLAQQGTFGNTIYFGEGSWLTVV.

The chain employs TRBV7-2 and TRBJ2-7; D might be TRBD2 (5 bases). The germline gives CDR1 SGHTA, CDR2 FQGNSA. The V end was cut by 1 base, the J end by 0 bases, with 10 bases between. This CDR3 comprises 15 residues. CDR3: CASSLDSAGSYEQYF. The CDR3 bases are TGTGCCAGCAGCTTAGACTCGGCGGGCTCCTACGAGCAGTACTTC.

The chain uses TRBV6-5 and TRBJ1-2, with a weak D call TRBD1 (6 bases). This CDR3 spans 15 amino acids. Germline CDR1 is MNHEY and CDR2 is SVGAGI. Between the trimmed V and J ends, which lost 5 bases and 4 bases, there was a span of 17 bases. The CDR3 bases are TGTGCCAGCAGTACCGGAAGGGGGTCCTTCTATGGCTACACCTTC. Encoded protein: CASSTGRGSFYGYTF.

This chain links TRBV15 with TRBJ2-5; D not certain. The V and J ends lost 0 bases and 5 bases respectively, with 13 bases between them. The V gene's germline CDR1 is LNHNV and CDR2 YYDKDF (reference sequence). There are 15 residues in the CDR3. CDR3 amino acids: CATSRDRHPGETQYF. The CDR3 DNA is TGTGCCACCAGCAGAGATCGACATCCCGGGGAGACCCAGTACTTC.

This chain uses TRBV15 with TRBJ2-7; D gene unclear. The CDR3 runs 13 residues. Per germline, CDR1 LNHNV and CDR2 YYDKDF (reference sequence). V was cut by 0 bases and J by 1 base, with 4 bases left in between. CDR3 region: CATSREWSYEQYF. The DNA of the CDR3 is TGTGCCACCAGCAGAGAGTGGTCCTACGAGCAGTACTTC. Full variable domain (missing parts from reference TRBV15 and TRBJ2-7): DAMVIQNPRYQVTQFGKPVTLSCSQTLNHNVMYWYQQKSSQAPKLLFHYYDKDFNNEADTPDNFQSRRPNTSFCFLDIRSPGLGDTAMYLCATSREWSYEQYFGPGTRLTVT.

The chain recombines TRBV10-3 with TRBJ2-1, with D possibly TRBD2 on 5 matching bases. Trimming left V 3 bases short and J 8 bases short, with 14 bases between. Germline CDR1 reads ENHRY; CDR2 reads SYGVKD. This CDR3 is built from 14 residues. CDR3 in amino acids: CAISELGLRDEQFF. CDR3 bases: TGTGCCATCAGTGAACTTGGACTCCGGGATGAGCAGTTCTTC.

The chain combines TRBV7-2 with TRBJ1-5; a weak D match, TRBD1 (5 bases). CDR1 is SGHTA, CDR2 FQGNSA, per germline. The CDR3 has 15 amino acids. The V gene lost 1 base and the J gene lost 4 bases, with 11 bases spanning the gap. The DNA of the CDR3 is TGTGCCAGCAGCTTAGAAGGGACGGGAAATCAGCCCCAGCATTTT. Translating gives CASSLEGTGNQPQHF.

This chain links TRBV4-2 with TRBJ2-5; 9 nucleotides line up with TRBD2. CDR3 length: 17 amino acids. With 2 bases clipped from V and 0 bases from J, the junction kept 7 bases outside the gene matches. Germline-derived CDR1 and CDR2 are LGHNA and YNFKEQ. CDR3 bases: TGTGCCAGCAGCCAAATGGGACTAGCAGAAAACCAAGAGACCCAGTACTTC. Protein product: CASSQMGLAENQETQYF.

As regards this clone: In the same sample, other DNA sequences code for this CDR3. This rearrangement joins TRBV18 to TRBJ1-5; no definite D call. Germline V CDR1 and CDR2: KGHSH, LQKENI. This CDR3 is built from 15 residues. Trimming removed 0 bases at V and 0 bases at J, with 6 bases between. CDR3 amino acids: CASSPPDYSNQPQHF. The CDR3 bases are TGTGCCAGCTCACCACCGGACTATAGCAATCAGCCCCAGCATTTT.

As DNA, the CDR3 is TGTGCCACCAGCAGAGCCGGGACTAGCGTTTCAGATACGCAGTATTTT. It yields the protein CATSRAGTSVSDTQYF. This rearrangement joins TRBV15 to TRBJ2-3; 10 bases line up with TRBD2. The V gene's germline CDR1 is LNHNV and CDR2 YYDKDF (reference sequence). Trimming cost V 1 base and J 4 bases; bases outside gene matches: 5. The CDR3 runs 16 residues. Supplemented by reference TRBV15 and TRBJ2-3, the full variable domain reads DAMVIQNPRYQVTQFGKPVTLSCSQTLNHNVMYWYQQKSSQAPKLLFHYYDKDFNNEADTPDNFQSRRPNTSFCFLDIRSPGLGDTAMYLCATSRAGTSVSDTQYFGPGTRLTVL.

There are a few counts of this clone. The chain uses TRBV4-1 and TRBJ1-1, with unresolved D. Germline CDR1 reads MGHRA; CDR2 reads YSYEKL. Trimming removed 4 bases from V and 5 bases from J, with 11 bases in between. The length of the CDR3 is 13 residues. CDR3 sequence (DNA): TGCGCCAGCAGCCGCGAGAGGAATACTGAAGCTTTCTTT. It is translated as CASSRERNTEAFF.

The V and J genes are TRBV11-2 and TRBJ2-7; weak D call: TRBD2 (5 bases). Germline V gene lookup returns CDR1 SGHAT and CDR2 FQNNGV. The CDR3 sequence is 17 residues long. V shed 7 bases and J shed 2 bases, with 24 bases lying between them. Here the CDR3 DNA reads TGTGCCAGCACCTATACCTGGACTCGGAGGAGCACCTACGAGCAGTACTTC. Its protein is CASTYTWTRRSTYEQYF.